This TCR beta chain was identified in a study of shared clonotypes between healthy human individuals. Findings and limits, study-wide: Among a few donors, roughly 5% of naive CD4 clonotypes were found in common.

Looked up from germline, CDR1 is SGHAT and CDR2 is FQNNGV. The length of the CDR3 is 16 residues. V gave up 3 bases and J gave up 0 bases, with 12 bases separating them. Comments on this clone: Its antigen is unknown.

The repertoire was sequenced with immunoSEQ multiplex PCR; TCRdb's copy has only in-frame clones and lacks some. Of over 2 million clones listed, under 95% are singletons. The TCR comes from a man aged 18 to 29 in good health. Some clones in this sample may be carry-over from other donors' samples. The chain couples TRBV11-2 to TRBJ2-1; D not certain. Source material: naive CD4+ T cells from PBMCs. Regarding subset: CD45RA+ positively selected. The CDR3 spells CASSLAGSSSYNEQFF. In DNA, the CDR3 is TGTGCCAGCAGCTTGGCTGGCTCCAGCTCCTACAATGAGCAGTTCTTC. Looking up the rest from reference TRBV11-2 and TRBJ2-1 gives the full variable domain: EAGVAQSPRYKIIEKRQSVAFWCNPISGHATLYWYQQILGQGPKLLIQFQNNGVVDDSQLPKDRFSAERLKGVDSTLKIQPAKLEDSAVYLCASSLAGSSSYNEQFFGPGTRLTVL.